This TCR beta chain was documented in a study of blood T cell repertoires in COVID-19. As handled by the study authors: For nucleated cells, counts were estimated from reference gene primer amplification. Assay: immunoSEQ multiplex PCR; the TCRdb copy retains only in-frame clones and omits some. The V and J calls and the clone size are those of that table, but D and trimming were determined from the DNA. This sample has nearly 35,000 clones, with around 87% found just once. The sample was peripheral blood. The receptor was isolated from a human donor in a cohort sampled during active COVID-19.

CDR3 region: CASSQPQGMNTEAFF. Written as DNA, the CDR3 is TGTGCCAGCAGCCAACCACAGGGAATGAACACTGAAGCTTTCTTT. The V and J genes are TRBV4-2 and TRBJ1-1, with D tentatively TRBD1 (6 bases). Germline assignment: CDR1 LGHNA and CDR2 YNFKEQ. The length of the CDR3 is 15 residues. Trimming took off 2 bases at V and 0 bases at J, with 10 bases between the two ends.